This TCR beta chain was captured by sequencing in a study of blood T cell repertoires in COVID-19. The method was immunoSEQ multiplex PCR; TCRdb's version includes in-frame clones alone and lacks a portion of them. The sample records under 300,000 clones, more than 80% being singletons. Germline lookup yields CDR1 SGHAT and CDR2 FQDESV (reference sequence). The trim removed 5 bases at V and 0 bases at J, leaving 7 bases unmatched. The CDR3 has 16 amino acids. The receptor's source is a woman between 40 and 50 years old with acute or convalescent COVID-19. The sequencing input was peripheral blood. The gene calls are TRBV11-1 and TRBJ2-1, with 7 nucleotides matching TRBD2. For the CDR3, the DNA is TGTGCCAGCAGCACCCGGCGGGGGAGCTCCTACAATGAGCAGTTCTTC. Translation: CASSTRRGSSYNEQFF. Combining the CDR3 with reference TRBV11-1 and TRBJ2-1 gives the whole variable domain EAEVAQSPRYKITEKSQAVAFWCDPISGHATLYWYRQILGQGPELLVQFQDESVVDDSQLPKDRFSAERLKGVDSTLKIQPAELGDSAMYLCASSTRRGSSYNEQFFGPGTRLTVL.